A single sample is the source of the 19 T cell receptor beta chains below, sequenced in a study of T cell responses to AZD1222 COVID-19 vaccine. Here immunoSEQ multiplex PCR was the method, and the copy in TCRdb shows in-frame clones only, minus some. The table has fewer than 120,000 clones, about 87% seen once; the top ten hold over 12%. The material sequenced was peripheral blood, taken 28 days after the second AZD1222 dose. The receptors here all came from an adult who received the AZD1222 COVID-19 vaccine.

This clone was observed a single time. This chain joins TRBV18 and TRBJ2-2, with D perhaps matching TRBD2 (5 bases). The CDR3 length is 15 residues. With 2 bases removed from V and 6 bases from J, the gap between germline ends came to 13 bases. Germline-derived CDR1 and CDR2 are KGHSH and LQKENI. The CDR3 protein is CASSPMVGVPGELFF. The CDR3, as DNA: TGTGCCAGCTCACCAATGGTGGGAGTCCCCGGGGAGCTGTTTTTT. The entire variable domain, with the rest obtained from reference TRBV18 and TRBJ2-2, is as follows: NAGVMQNPRHLVRRRGQEARLRCSPMKGHSHVYWYRQLPEEGLKFMVYLQKENIIDESGMPKERFSAEFPKEGPSILRIQQVVRGDSAAYFCASSPMVGVPGELFFGEGSRLTVL.

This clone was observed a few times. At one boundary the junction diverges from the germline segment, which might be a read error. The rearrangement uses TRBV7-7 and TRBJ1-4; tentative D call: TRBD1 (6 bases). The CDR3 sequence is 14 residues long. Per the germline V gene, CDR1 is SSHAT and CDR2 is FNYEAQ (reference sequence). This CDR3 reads CASSPGQGNEKLFF. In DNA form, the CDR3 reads TGTGCTAGCAGCCCGGGGCAGGGGAATGAAAAACTGTTTTTT.

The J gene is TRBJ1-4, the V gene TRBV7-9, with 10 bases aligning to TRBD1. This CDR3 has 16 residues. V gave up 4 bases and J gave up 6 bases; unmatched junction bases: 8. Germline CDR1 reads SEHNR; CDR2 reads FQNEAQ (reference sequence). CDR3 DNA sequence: TGTGCCAGCAGCTACAGCCCGGGGACAGGGGATGAAAAACTGTTTTTT. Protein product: CASSYSPGTGDEKLFF.

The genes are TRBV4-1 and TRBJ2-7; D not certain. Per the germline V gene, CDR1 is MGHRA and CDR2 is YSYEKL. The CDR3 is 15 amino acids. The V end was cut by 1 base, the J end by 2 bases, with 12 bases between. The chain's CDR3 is CASSQGVQNPYEQYF. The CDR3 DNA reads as TGCGCCAGCAGCCAAGGGGTCCAGAATCCCTACGAGCAGTACTTC.

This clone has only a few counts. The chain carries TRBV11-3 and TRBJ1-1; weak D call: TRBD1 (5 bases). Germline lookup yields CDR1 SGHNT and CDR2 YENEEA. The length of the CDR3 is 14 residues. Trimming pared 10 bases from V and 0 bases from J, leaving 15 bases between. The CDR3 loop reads CATSWGTLNTEAFF. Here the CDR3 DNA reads TGTGCCACCAGTTGGGGGACCCTGAACACTGAAGCTTTCTTT.

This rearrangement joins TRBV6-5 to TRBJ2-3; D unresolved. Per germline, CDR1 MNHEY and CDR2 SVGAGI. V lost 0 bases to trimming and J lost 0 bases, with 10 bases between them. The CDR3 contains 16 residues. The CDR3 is CASSYSPDSSTDTQYF. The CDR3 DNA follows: TGTGCCAGCAGTTACTCCCCAGACTCTAGCACAGATACGCAGTATTTT.

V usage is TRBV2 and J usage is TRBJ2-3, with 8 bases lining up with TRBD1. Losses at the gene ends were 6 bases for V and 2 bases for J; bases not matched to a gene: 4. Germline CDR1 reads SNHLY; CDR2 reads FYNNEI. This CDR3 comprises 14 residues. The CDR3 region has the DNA TGTGCCAGCAGGGGGGGACAGGTCACAGATACGCAGTATTTT. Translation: CASRGGQVTDTQYF.

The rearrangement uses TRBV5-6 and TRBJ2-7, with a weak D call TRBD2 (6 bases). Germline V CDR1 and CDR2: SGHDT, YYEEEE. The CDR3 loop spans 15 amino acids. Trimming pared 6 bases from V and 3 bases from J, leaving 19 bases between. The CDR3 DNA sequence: TGTGCCAGCAACGGTGCGGGAAACCGAGGCTACGAGCAGTACTTC. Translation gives CASNGAGNRGYEQYF.

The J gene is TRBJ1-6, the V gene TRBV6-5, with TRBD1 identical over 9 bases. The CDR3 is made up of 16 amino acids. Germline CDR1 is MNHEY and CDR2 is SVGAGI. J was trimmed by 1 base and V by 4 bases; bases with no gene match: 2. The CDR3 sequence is CASSWDRASYNSPLHF. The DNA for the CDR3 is TGTGCCAGCAGTTGGGACAGGGCGTCCTATAATTCACCCCTCCACTTT.

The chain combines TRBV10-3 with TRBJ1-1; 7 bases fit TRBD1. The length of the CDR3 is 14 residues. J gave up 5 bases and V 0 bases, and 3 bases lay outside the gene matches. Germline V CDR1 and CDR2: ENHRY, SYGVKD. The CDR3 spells CAISESQGGTEAFF. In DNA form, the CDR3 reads TGTGCCATCAGTGAGTCCCAGGGGGGGACTGAAGCTTTCTTT.

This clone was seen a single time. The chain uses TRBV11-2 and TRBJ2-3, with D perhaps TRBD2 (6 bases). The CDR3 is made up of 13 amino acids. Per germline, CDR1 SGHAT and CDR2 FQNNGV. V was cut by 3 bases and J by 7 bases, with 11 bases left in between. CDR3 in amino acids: CASSFKRDYTQYF. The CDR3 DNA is TGTGCCAGCAGCTTTAAGAGGGACTATACGCAGTATTTT.

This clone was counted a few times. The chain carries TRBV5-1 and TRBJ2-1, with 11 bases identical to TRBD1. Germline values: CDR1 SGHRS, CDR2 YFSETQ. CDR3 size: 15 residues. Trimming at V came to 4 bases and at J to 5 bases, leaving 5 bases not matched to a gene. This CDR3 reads CASSPGQGGHNEQFF. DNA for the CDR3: TGCGCCAGCAGCCCGGGACAGGGGGGACACAATGAGCAGTTCTTC.

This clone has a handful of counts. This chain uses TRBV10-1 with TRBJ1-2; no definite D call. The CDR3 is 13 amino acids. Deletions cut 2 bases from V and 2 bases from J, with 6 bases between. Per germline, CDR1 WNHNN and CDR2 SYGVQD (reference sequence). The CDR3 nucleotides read TGCGCCAGCAGTGAGGGGAACAACTATGGCTACACCTTC. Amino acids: CASSEGNNYGYTF.

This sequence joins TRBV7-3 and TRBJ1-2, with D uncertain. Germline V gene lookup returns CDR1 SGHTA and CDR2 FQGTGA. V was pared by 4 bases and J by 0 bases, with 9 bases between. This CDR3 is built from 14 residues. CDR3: CASSSDPTNYGYTF. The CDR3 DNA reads TGTGCCAGCAGCTCGGATCCGACTAACTATGGCTACACCTTC.

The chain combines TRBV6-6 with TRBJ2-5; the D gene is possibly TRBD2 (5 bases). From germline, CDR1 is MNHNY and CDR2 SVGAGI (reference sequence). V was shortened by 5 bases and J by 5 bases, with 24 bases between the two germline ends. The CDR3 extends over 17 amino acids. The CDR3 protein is CASSRGLNPRVQETQYF. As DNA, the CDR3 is TGTGCCAGCAGTCGAGGACTCAATCCTAGGGTTCAGGAGACCCAGTACTTC.

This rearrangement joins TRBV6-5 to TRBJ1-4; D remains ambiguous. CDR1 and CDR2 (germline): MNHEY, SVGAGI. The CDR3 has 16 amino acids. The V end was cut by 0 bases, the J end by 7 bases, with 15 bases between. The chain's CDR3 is CASSYSTGDPSEKLFF. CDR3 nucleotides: TGTGCCAGCAGTTACTCGACGGGAGATCCGTCTGAAAAACTGTTTTTT.

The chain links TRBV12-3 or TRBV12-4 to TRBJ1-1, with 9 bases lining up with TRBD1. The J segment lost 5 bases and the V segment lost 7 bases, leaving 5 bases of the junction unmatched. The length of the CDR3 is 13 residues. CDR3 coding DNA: TGTGCCAGCAATACAGGGGGCAGTACTGAAGCTTTCTTT. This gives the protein CASNTGGSTEAFF.

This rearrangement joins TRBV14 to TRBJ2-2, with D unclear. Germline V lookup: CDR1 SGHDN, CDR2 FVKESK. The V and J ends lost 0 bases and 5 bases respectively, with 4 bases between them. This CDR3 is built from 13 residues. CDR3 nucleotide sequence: TGTGCCAGCAGCCAAGACAGGACCGGGGAGCTGTTTTTT. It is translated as CASSQDRTGELFF.

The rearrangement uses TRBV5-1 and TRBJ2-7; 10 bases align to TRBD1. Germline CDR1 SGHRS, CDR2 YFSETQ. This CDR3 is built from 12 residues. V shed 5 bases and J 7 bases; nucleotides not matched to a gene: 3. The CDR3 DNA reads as TGCGCCAGCAGTGGGACAGGGGAAGAGCAGTACTTC. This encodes CASSGTGEEQYF.